The clone carrying this T cell receptor beta chain showed up just a few times. Gene names are mouse gene names. The sequenced fragment ends 4 residues before the CDR3 boundary, so the rest is inferred from the germline J gene. Reverse transcription of extracted RNA yielded cDNA, which provided the sequencing template. Repertoires were generated with immunoSEQ multiplex PCR, while TCRdb's copy carries only in-frame clones and drops some. The specimen has over 250,000 clones, none found just once. Pooled cutaneous lymph node cells were sorted using CD4, CD8alpha, NKG2D, NKG2ACE and other markers. This sample is part of a study of CD8+ T cells in alopecia areata. The CDR3 runs to 17 residues. V was cut by 0 bases and J by 1 base, with 14 bases left in between. CDR1 and CDR2 (germline): NSQYPW, LRSPGD (reference sequence).

The J gene is TRBJ2-3, the V gene TRBV1; TRBD2 is a possible D gene (7 bases). The material sequenced was CD4+ T cells sorted from a lymph node. The clonotype comes from a C3H/HeJ mouse with alopecia areata. Strain MHC haplotype: H2-k. Partial CDR3 DNA: TGCACCTGCAGTGCAGATTACGGGGGGCGGGGTGCAGAA. This sequence encodes CTCSADYGGRGAE. The whole CDR3 sequence reads CTCSADYGGRGAETLYF.